Sequencing of this TCR beta chain was carried out in a study of blood T cell repertoires in COVID-19. In germline, CDR1 is GTSNPN, CDR2 SVGIG (reference sequence). Trimming left V 2 bases short and J 10 bases short, with 8 bases between. The CDR3 totals 10 residues. Sequencing used immunoSEQ multiplex PCR; TCRdb keeps in-frame clones, though not all of them. The table lists around 50,000 clones, about 83% of them singletons, with under 15% in the top ten. Specimen: peripheral blood. The sequence derives from a human donor in a cohort sampled during active COVID-19. The chain links TRBV30 to TRBJ1-1; D call uncertain. DNA of the CDR3: TGTGCCTGGAGTAGCCCAGGAGCTTTCTTT. Protein product: CAWSSPGAFF.